Listed below are T cell receptor beta chains from one sample, sequenced in a study of cytomegalovirus exposure and HLA in healthy donors. Profiled with immunoSEQ multiplex PCR; TCRdb holds only in-frame clones, not every one. Of 150,000 to 200,000 clones in the sample, approximately 84% are singletons; the top ten hold 1.4%. The sample consisted of PBMCs. These TCRs come from a girl aged 10 to 17 in good health and CMV-seropositive. The CDR3 runs from the conserved cysteine through the conserved F or W. The order of the fields is D gene, clone size, V gene, J gene, CDR3 DNA, CDR3 protein. A D gene is named only where the DNA matches it firmly. The listing skips clone size in some rows; elsewhere it reads once, few, many or a size class.

>TRBD2|NA|TRBV10-1|TRBJ2-7
TGCGCCACCGCCGGGACTAGCGGGAGGGCCGGAGAGCAGTACTTC
CATAGTSGRAGEQYF
>NA|NA|TRBV5-6|TRBJ2-2
TGTGCCAGCAGCTTGGTCCCGGGGACTAACACCGGGGAGCTGTTTTTT
CASSLVPGTNTGELFF
>TRBD2|NA|TRBV5-4|TRBJ2-3
TGTGCCAGCAGCACCAGGACTAGCGGGAGGGGAGGAGATACGCAGTATTTT
CASSTRTSGRGGDTQYF
>NA|NA|TRBV6-5|TRBJ2-5
TGTGCCAGCAGCTACTACGGGGACCAAGAGACCCAGTACTTC
CASSYYGDQETQYF
>TRBD1|NA|TRBV15|TRBJ1-5
TGTGCCACCAGCAGGGACAGGGGGGTTAAGCCCCAGCATTTT
CATSRDRGVKPQHF
>NA|NA|TRBV7-9|TRBJ2-1
TGTGCCAGCAGCTTAAGGACTGACTACAATGAGCAGTTCTTC
CASSLRTDYNEQFF
>NA|NA|TRBV19|TRBJ2-7
TGTGCCAGTAGTATAGCTAGTAGAATGGAGCAGTACTTC
CASSIASRMEQYF
>TRBD1|NA|TRBV30|TRBJ2-2
TGTGCCTGGAGTTTTCCAGGGGGCACCGGGGAGCTGTTTTTT
CAWSFPGGTGELFF
>NA|NA|TRBV6-1|TRBJ1-1
TGTGCCAGCAGATTTTCGACAGCCAACACTGAAGCTTTCTTT
CASRFSTANTEAFF
>NA|NA|TRBV27|TRBJ2-3
TGTGCCAGCAGCCCTACAGGGTGGGGAAGCACAGATACGCAGTATTTT
CASSPTGWGSTDTQYF
>NA|NA|TRBV30|TRBJ1-1
TGTGCCTGGAGTGTAGGGGACACTGAAGCTTTCTTT
CAWSVGDTEAFF
>TRBD1|NA|TRBV25-1|TRBJ1-2
TGTGCCAGCAGTACCTCCCTTCCGGGACAGGGTGATGGCTACACCTTC
CASSTSLPGQGDGYTF
>TRBD1|NA|TRBV18|TRBJ2-7
TGTGCCAGCTCACCGAGGACAGGGAGCGAAGAGCAGTACTTC
CASSPRTGSEEQYF
>NA|NA|TRBV5-1|TRBJ1-4
TGCGCCAGCAGCTTGGAGGTCGGCAGGGGAAGGGAAAAACTGTTTTTT
CASSLEVGRGREKLFF
>TRBD1|few|TRBV7-2|TRBJ1-2
TGTGCCAGCAGCCTACCGGACAGGCCCTACACCTTC
CASSLPDRPYTF
>TRBD2|NA|TRBV5-4|TRBJ2-7
TGTGCCAGCAGCTCACGGACTAGCGGGAGCCACGAGCAGTACTTC
CASSSRTSGSHEQYF
>TRBD2|NA|TRBV15|TRBJ2-7
TGTGCCACCAGCAGAGAGATAGCGGGGGCCTACGAGCAGTACTTC
CATSREIAGAYEQYF
>TRBD2|few|TRBV15|TRBJ2-1
TGTGCCACCAGCAGAGATAGCGGGGTCTACAATGAGCAGTTCTTC
CATSRDSGVYNEQFF
>NA|once|TRBV11-2|TRBJ2-1
TGTGCCAGCAGCTTTTTCTTCCACAATGAGCAGTTCTTC
CASSFFFHNEQFF
>NA|NA|TRBV2|TRBJ2-3
TGTGCCAGCAGTTGGACAGACACAGATACGCAGTATTTT
CASSWTDTDTQYF
>NA|NA|TRBV15|TRBJ1-5
TGTGCCACCAGCAGAGGGACAGCTTCCCTTCAGCCCCAGCATTTT
CATSRGTASLQPQHF
>NA|NA|TRBV25-1|TRBJ2-5
TGTGCCAGCTCCCTAAGAGGGCAGCACCAAGAGACCCAGTACTTC
CASSLRGQHQETQYF
>TRBD2|once|TRBV7-7|TRBJ2-1
TGTGCTAGCAGCCCCCGGGTTAGCGGGGAGGAGAGGTTCTTC
CASSPRVSGEERFF